These 30 T cell receptor beta chains were all obtained from the same sample, sequenced in a study of shared clonotypes between healthy human individuals. CD8 cells regarded as naive lacked CD45RO, were positively chosen for CCR7, and omitted terminally differentiated effector memory CD45RA+ cells. The assay was immunoSEQ multiplex PCR, and TCRdb's table has in-frame clones only and misses some. This table has approximately 1.9 million clones, 85% to 95% appearing once. The sample was naive CD8+ T cells from PBMCs. The receptors here all came from a young man in good health. Some clones in this sample may be carry-over from other donors' samples.

CDR3 region: CASSPGLYQTGELFF. In DNA form, the CDR3 reads TGTGCCAGCAGCCCGGGACTGTACCAAACCGGGGAGCTGTTTTTT. The V call is TRBV6-5, the J call TRBJ2-2, with a tentative D call TRBD2 (6 bases). CDR1 is MNHEY and CDR2 is SVGAGI in the germline V gene. The length of the CDR3 is 15 residues. V was trimmed by 6 bases and J by 5 bases, leaving 16 bases between them.

This clone was detected only a few times. The chain combines TRBV7-9 with TRBJ1-3; no reliable D call. CDR1 SEHNR and CDR2 FQNEAQ come from the germline V gene (reference sequence). The length of the CDR3 is 13 residues. V was shortened by 5 bases and J by 0 bases, with 5 bases between the two germline ends. The CDR3, as DNA: TGTGCCAGCAGCGATACCTCTGGAAACACCATATATTTT. This encodes CASSDTSGNTIYF.

The rearrangement links TRBV6-6 to TRBJ1-3; unclear D gene. The V and J ends lost 6 bases and 8 bases respectively, with 14 bases between them. Per the germline V gene, CDR1 is MNHNY and CDR2 is SVGAGI (reference sequence). The CDR3 loop spans 13 amino acids. CDR3 residues: CASRDHGGDTIYF. Written as DNA, the CDR3 is TGTGCCAGCAGAGACCACGGAGGAGACACCATATATTTT.

The J gene is TRBJ2-7, the V gene TRBV19; D is ambiguous. V lost 4 bases and J 3 bases, leaving 4 bases between the germline ends. CDR1 LNHDA and CDR2 SQIVND come from the germline V gene (reference sequence). This CDR3 contains 11 residues. CDR3 sequence (DNA): TGTGCCAGTAGTACGCTCTACGAGCAGTACTTC. Its translation: CASSTLYEQYF.

This clone occurred once. The gene calls are TRBV9 and TRBJ2-1; 7 bases align to TRBD2. CDR1 is SGDLS, CDR2 YYNGEE, per germline. The CDR3 is 15 residues long. V lost 0 bases and J lost 4; bases outside the gene matches: 4. The CDR3 DNA is TGTGCCAGCAGCGTAGATAGGCGGGAGTACAATGAGCAGTTCTTC. Its translation is CASSVDRREYNEQFF.

V and J are TRBV5-6 and TRBJ1-2; D is unresolved. Trimming pared 7 bases from V and 13 bases from J, leaving 23 bases between. Germline V gene sequence: CDR1 SGHDT, CDR2 YYEEEE. The CDR3 covers 13 residues. CDR3 protein: CASLSGGLGVGTF. The DNA for the CDR3 is TGTGCCAGCCTCTCCGGCGGATTGGGCGTGGGCACCTTC. The full variable domain, completed using reference TRBV5-6 and TRBJ1-2, is DAGVTQSPTHLIKTRGQQVTLRCSPKSGHDTVSWYQQALGQGPQFIFQYYEEEERQRGNFPDRFSGHQFPNYSSELNVNALLLGDSALYLCASLSGGLGVGTFGSGTRLTVV.

The rearrangement joins TRBV7-8 to TRBJ2-5; tentative D call: TRBD1 (7 bases). The length of the CDR3 is 17 residues. The V end lost 3 bases, the J end lost 4 bases, and 21 bases lay between the germline ends. Germline V lookup: CDR1 SGHVS, CDR2 FQNEAQ. CDR3 sequence (DNA): TGTGCCAGCAGCTTCTTTGCCGGGGGCCACAGGGGAGAGACCCAGTACTTC. The encoded protein is CASSFFAGGHRGETQYF. The full variable domain, in which reference TRBV7-8 and TRBJ2-5 provide the parts outside the CDR3, is GAGVSQSPRYKVAKRGQDVALRCDPISGHVSLFWYQQALGQGPEFLTYFQNEAQLDKSGLPSDRFFAERPEGSVSTLKIQRTQQEDSAVYLCASSFFAGGHRGETQYFGPGTRLLVL.

J is TRBJ2-3 and V is TRBV5-6; D may be TRBD1 or TRBD2 (5 bases each). The CDR3 consists of 12 residues. Trimming stripped 4 bases from V and 10 bases from J, with 13 bases between. The germline gives CDR1 SGHDT, CDR2 YYEEEE. In nucleotides, the CDR3 is TGTGCCAGCAGCGACACATTGGGGGCGCAGTATTTT. Residues: CASSDTLGAQYF.

The gene calls are TRBV10-2 and TRBJ2-7; maybe TRBD1 (6 bases). V lost 7 bases and J lost 5, with 30 bases in between. This CDR3 contains 18 residues. The germline V gene encodes CDR1 WSHSY and CDR2 SAAADI. The CDR3 DNA sequence: TGCGCCAGCATCGGGTTGAGAGAAAACAGGGCAATCGTGGACGAGCAGTACTTC. Translation: CASIGLRENRAIVDEQYF.

The chain employs TRBV5-1 and TRBJ2-1; the D gene is possibly TRBD2 (5 bases). With 4 bases removed from V and 0 bases from J, the gap between germline ends came to 14 bases. CDR1 is SGHRS and CDR2 is YFSETQ in the germline V gene. This CDR3 comprises 16 residues. CDR3 sequence (DNA): TGCGCCAGCAGCCTCACTAGGGCGCCCTCCTACAATGAGCAGTTCTTC. Amino acid sequence: CASSLTRAPSYNEQFF.

The V and J genes are TRBV7-6 and TRBJ2-7; 9 bases are shared with TRBD1. V shed 5 bases and J 2 bases; nucleotides not matched to a gene: 10. The V gene's germline CDR1 is SGHVS and CDR2 FNYEAQ. There are 16 residues in the CDR3. For the CDR3, the DNA is TGTGCCAGCAGCAACTGGGACAGGGTAGCCACCTACGAGCAGTACTTC. This codes for CASSNWDRVATYEQYF.

This rearrangement joins TRBV27 to TRBJ2-4, with a tentative D call TRBD1 (5 bases). Trimming cost V 6 bases and J 4 bases, with 10 bases left between them. The CDR3 runs to 13 residues. CDR1 and CDR2 from the germline V gene are MNHEY and SMNVEV (reference sequence). The CDR3 nucleotides read TGTGCCAGCAGGGACAACTTAAAAAACATTCAGTACTTC. This translates into CASRDNLKNIQYF.

The chain combines TRBV28 with TRBJ2-7; 9 bases align to TRBD1. The CDR3 contains 16 residues. The V and J ends lost 3 bases and 4 bases, in that order; junction bases with no gene match: 10. The V gene's germline CDR1 is MDHEN and CDR2 SYDVKM. The CDR3 protein is CASSLLGGTGMYEQYF. In DNA, the CDR3 is TGTGCCAGCAGTTTGTTAGGCGGGACAGGGATGTACGAGCAGTACTTC.

For the CDR3, the DNA is TGTGCCAGCAGTTTAGTGACGGGGGGTGGGTACAATGAGCAGTTCTTC. The encoded protein is CASSLVTGGGYNEQFF. The chain is built from TRBV27 and TRBJ2-1, with TRBD2 matching over 7 bases. CDR3 length: 16 residues. Germline CDR1 is MNHEY and CDR2 is SMNVEV (reference sequence). The junction had 8 bases not matched to a gene; V was cut back by 2 bases and J by 4 bases.

The chain links TRBV28 to TRBJ2-3, with D hard to call. CDR3 length: 14 residues. Germline CDR1 reads MDHEN; CDR2 reads SYDVKM. V dropped 3 bases and J dropped 1 base, with 8 bases sitting between them. Here the CDR3 reads CASSFSVGTDTQYF. Written as DNA, the CDR3 is TGTGCCAGCAGTTTCAGCGTCGGCACAGATACGCAGTATTTT.

This clone turned up a few times. This sequence joins TRBV11-2 and TRBJ1-4; D uncertain. Germline values: CDR1 SGHAT, CDR2 FQNNGV. This CDR3 region has 13 residues. The ends were cut back, 5 bases at V and 11 bases at J, with 15 bases in the middle. CDR3 nucleotides: TGTGCCAGCAGCCGTATTTCCTCCGAGAAACTGTTTTTT. Translated: CASSRISSEKLFF.

The rearrangement links TRBV27 to TRBJ2-7; the D gene is possibly TRBD2 (7 bases). CDR1 is MNHEY and CDR2 is SMNVEV in the germline V gene (reference sequence). The length of the CDR3 is 15 residues. V lost 7 bases and J 1 base, leaving 17 bases between the germline ends. The CDR3 protein is CASTLRGGSSYEQYF. The CDR3 DNA reads TGTGCCAGCACTCTGAGGGGGGGATCATCCTACGAGCAGTACTTC.

The chain is built from TRBV28 and TRBJ1-2, with D hard to call. Germline V gene lookup returns CDR1 MDHEN and CDR2 SYDVKM. Trimming left V 5 bases short and J 4 bases short, with 11 bases between. This CDR3 is 13 amino acids long. The CDR3 coding sequence is TGTGCCAGCAGTCCCTCCCGCCTCTATGGCTACACCTTC. This gives the protein CASSPSRLYGYTF.

The chain recombines TRBV19 with TRBJ1-2; D not certain. V was trimmed by 3 bases and J by 4 bases, leaving 9 bases between them. This CDR3 region has 13 residues. CDR1 is LNHDA and CDR2 is SQIVND in the germline V gene (reference sequence). DNA of the CDR3: TGTGCCAGTAGTATTGAACTCAGCTATGGCTACACCTTC. It encodes CASSIELSYGYTF.

This chain links TRBV4-1 with TRBJ2-5; possible D gene TRBD2, 7 bases. The CDR3 has 15 amino acids. Trimming pared 0 bases from V and 5 bases from J, leaving 13 bases between. Germline V gene lookup returns CDR1 MGHRA and CDR2 YSYEKL. This CDR3 reads CASSQDRGGEETQYF. The CDR3 DNA is TGCGCCAGCAGCCAAGATAGGGGGGGCGAGGAGACCCAGTACTTC.

The chain couples TRBV5-4 to TRBJ2-7; 10 bases align to TRBD1. The length of the CDR3 is 15 residues. Germline V gives CDR1 SGHNT, CDR2 YYREEE (reference sequence). V trimming: 4 bases; J trimming: 5 bases; junction bases outside the gene matches: 9. CDR3 loop: CASSPGQGSFDEQYF. The CDR3 bases are TGTGCCAGCAGCCCGGGACAGGGGTCTTTCGACGAGCAGTACTTC.

This clone was detected only once. This rearrangement joins TRBV29-1 to TRBJ2-7; D not resolved. The V and J ends lost 4 bases and 7 bases respectively, with 11 bases between them. The CDR3 is 11 amino acids. Germline CDR1 SQVTM, CDR2 ANQGSEA. The CDR3 loop is CSVVSLWEQYF. CDR3 DNA: TGCAGCGTTGTCTCCCTTTGGGAGCAGTACTTC.

V is TRBV2 and J is TRBJ2-1; D is unresolved. Trimming stripped 8 bases from V and 5 bases from J, with 19 bases between. The V gene's germline CDR1 is SNHLY and CDR2 FYNNEI. The CDR3 has 15 amino acids. CDR3 bases: TGTGCCAGCTTAATCCCGGAAAGGGTTCACAATGAGCAGTTCTTC. Its translation: CASLIPERVHNEQFF.

The chain uses TRBV4-1 and TRBJ2-1, with 7 bases fitting TRBD1. The CDR3 length is 17 residues. The germline V gene encodes CDR1 MGHRA and CDR2 YSYEKL. The V gene end was trimmed by 4 bases and the J gene end by 2 bases; junction bases not matched to a gene: 11. CDR3: CASSPIPTGSTYNEQFF. The CDR3 DNA reads TGCGCCAGCAGCCCGATCCCGACAGGGAGCACCTACAATGAGCAGTTCTTC.

The genes are TRBV19 and TRBJ1-1; the D is unclear. Germline CDR1 reads LNHDA; CDR2 reads SQIVND (reference sequence). Deletions cut 5 bases from V and 0 bases from J, with 16 bases between. The CDR3 contains 16 residues. CDR3 region: CASSPRGPNMNTEAFF. The CDR3 DNA sequence: TGTGCCAGTAGTCCGCGGGGTCCAAATATGAACACTGAAGCTTTCTTT.

V and J are TRBV7-3 and TRBJ2-1; 11 nucleotides agree with TRBD2. This CDR3 is 14 amino acids long. From germline, CDR1 is SGHTA and CDR2 FQGTGA. Trimming at V came to 4 bases and at J to 8 bases, leaving 4 bases not matched to a gene. CDR3 sequence: CASSSLAGEDEQFF. In DNA form, the CDR3 reads TGTGCCAGCAGCTCACTAGCGGGAGAAGATGAGCAGTTCTTC. Drawing the rest from reference TRBV7-3 and TRBJ2-1, the complete variable domain is GAGVSQTPSNKVTEKGKYVELRCDPISGHTALYWYRQSLGQGPEFLIYFQGTGAADDSGLPNDRFFAVRPEGSVSTLKIQRTERGDSAVYLCASSSLAGEDEQFFGPGTRLTVL.

The chain uses TRBV7-9 and TRBJ2-7; possible D gene TRBD2, 7 bases. The V end lost 6 bases, the J end lost 2 bases, and 14 bases lay between the germline ends. Germline lookup yields CDR1 SEHNR and CDR2 FQNEAQ (reference sequence). The CDR3 contains 14 residues. CDR3 DNA: TGTGCCAGCAGAACAACCGGGGGGCCCTACGAGCAGTACTTC. This sequence encodes CASRTTGGPYEQYF.

This rearrangement joins TRBV9 to TRBJ2-3; D is ambiguous. With 0 bases removed from V and 3 bases from J, the gap between germline ends came to 8 bases. This CDR3 is 14 amino acids long. Germline V gene lookup returns CDR1 SGDLS and CDR2 YYNGEE. This CDR3 reads CASSVAALTDTQYF. CDR3 bases: TGTGCCAGCAGCGTAGCGGCCCTAACAGATACGCAGTATTTT.

The chain employs TRBV29-1 and TRBJ2-1, with TRBD2 matching over 10 bases. The CDR3 contains 16 residues. From germline, CDR1 is SQVTM and CDR2 ANQGSEA. Trimming removed 3 bases from V and 4 bases from J; junction bases left unmatched: 9. The CDR3 protein is CSVDSSGRAPYNEQFF. As DNA, the CDR3 is TGCAGCGTTGATTCTAGCGGGAGAGCTCCTTACAATGAGCAGTTCTTC.

The chain has TRBV28 and TRBJ1-3; unclear D gene. Looked up from germline, CDR1 is MDHEN and CDR2 is SYDVKM. The CDR3 length is 12 residues. The CDR3, as DNA: TGTGTCTGCGGGTTTCGAGGAAACACCATATATTTT. It translates to CVCGFRGNTIYF. The variable domain in full, completed from reference TRBV28 and TRBJ1-3, reads DVKVTQSSRYLVKRTGEKVFLECVQDMDHENMFWYRQDPGLGLRLIYFSYDVKMKEKGDIPEGYSVSREKKERFSLILESASTNQTSMYLCVCGFRGNTIYFGEGSWLTVV.